This TCR beta chain was identified in a study of spatial heterogeneity in lung cancer. Study context: Raw reads contained each unique TCR and UMI combination more than ten times on average.

TCRdb analysed the 5' RACE reads with MiXCR anew, one entry per CDR3 protein. There are about 48,000 distinct CDR3 sequences in the sample; approximately 5% occur only once, and approximately 10% lies in the top ten. Time point reported: sample taken at primary tumor resection. Donation came from about 72 patients with untreated early-stage non-small cell lung cancer. No cells were sorted before sequencing. The whole RNA sequenced was extracted from tumor, nontumor lung or frozen PBMC. This clonotype showed up many times. V gave up 5 bases and J gave up 5 bases; unmatched junction bases: 8. The CDR3 covers 15 residues.

The sequencing here drew on PBMCs, taken at surgery. The gene calls are TRBV12-3 or TRBV12-4 and TRBJ2-1, with 8 bases matching TRBD2. The receptor was isolated from a male donor with early-stage non-small cell lung cancer. The CDR3 loop is CASSPRLARHNEQFF. The CDR3 DNA reads TGTGCCAGCAGTCCCCGACTAGCGCGGCACAATGAGCAGTTCTTC.